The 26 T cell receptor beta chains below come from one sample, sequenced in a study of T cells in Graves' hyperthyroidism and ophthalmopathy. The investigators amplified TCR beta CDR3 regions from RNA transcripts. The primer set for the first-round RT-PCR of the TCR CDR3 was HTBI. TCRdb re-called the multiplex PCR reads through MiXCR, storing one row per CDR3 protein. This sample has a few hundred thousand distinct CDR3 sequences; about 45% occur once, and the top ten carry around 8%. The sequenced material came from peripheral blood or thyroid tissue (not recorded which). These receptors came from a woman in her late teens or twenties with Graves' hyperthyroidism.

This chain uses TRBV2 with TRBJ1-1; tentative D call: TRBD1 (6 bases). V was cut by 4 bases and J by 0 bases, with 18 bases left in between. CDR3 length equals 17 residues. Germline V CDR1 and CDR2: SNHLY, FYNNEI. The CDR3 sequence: CASSGGWSGGMNTEAFF. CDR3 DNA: TGTGCCAGCAGTGGGGGATGGTCGGGGGGCATGAACACTGAAGCTTTCTTT.

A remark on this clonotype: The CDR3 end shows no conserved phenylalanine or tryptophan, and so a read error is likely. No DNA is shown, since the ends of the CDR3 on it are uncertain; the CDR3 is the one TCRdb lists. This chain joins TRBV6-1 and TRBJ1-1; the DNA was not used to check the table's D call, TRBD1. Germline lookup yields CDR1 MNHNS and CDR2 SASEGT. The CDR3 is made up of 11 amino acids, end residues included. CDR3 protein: CASLGPGQGIP.

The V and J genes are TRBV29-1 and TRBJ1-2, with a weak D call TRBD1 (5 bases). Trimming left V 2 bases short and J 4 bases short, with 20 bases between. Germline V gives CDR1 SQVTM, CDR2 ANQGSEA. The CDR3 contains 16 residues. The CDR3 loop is CSVELPAGPLLYGYTF. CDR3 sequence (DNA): TGCAGCGTTGAATTACCGGCGGGACCATTACTCTATGGCTACACCTTC. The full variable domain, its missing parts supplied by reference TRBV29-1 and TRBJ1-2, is SAVISQKPSRDICQRGTSLTIQCQVDSQVTMMFWYRQQPGQSLTLIATANQGSEATYESGFVIDKFPISRPNLTFSTLTVSNMSPEDSSIYLCSVELPAGPLLYGYTFGSGTRLTVV.

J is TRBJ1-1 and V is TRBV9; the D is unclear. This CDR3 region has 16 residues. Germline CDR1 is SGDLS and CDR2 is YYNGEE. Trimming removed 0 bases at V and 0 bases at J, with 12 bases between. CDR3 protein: CASSVEPAILNTEAFF. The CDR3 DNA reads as TGTGCCAGCAGCGTAGAGCCAGCTATCTTGAACACTGAAGCTTTCTTT. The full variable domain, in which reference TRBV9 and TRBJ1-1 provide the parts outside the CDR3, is DSGVTQTPKHLITATGQRVTLRCSPRSGDLSVYWYQQSLDQGLQFLIQYYNGEERAKGNILERFSAQQFPDLHSELNLSSLELGDSALYFCASSVEPAILNTEAFFGQGTRLTVV.

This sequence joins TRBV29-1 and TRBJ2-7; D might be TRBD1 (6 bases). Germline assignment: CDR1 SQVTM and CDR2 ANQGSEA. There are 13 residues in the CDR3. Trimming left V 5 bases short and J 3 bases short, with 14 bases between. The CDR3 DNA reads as TGCAGCGTTAGACAGGACGCTTACTACGAGCAGTACTTC. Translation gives CSVRQDAYYEQYF.

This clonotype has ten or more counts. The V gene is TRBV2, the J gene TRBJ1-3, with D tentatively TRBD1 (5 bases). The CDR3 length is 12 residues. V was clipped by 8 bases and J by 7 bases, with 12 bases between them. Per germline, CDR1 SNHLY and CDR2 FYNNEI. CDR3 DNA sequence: TGTGCCAGCGATACAGGAGCTAACACCATATATTTT. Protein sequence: CASDTGANTIYF.

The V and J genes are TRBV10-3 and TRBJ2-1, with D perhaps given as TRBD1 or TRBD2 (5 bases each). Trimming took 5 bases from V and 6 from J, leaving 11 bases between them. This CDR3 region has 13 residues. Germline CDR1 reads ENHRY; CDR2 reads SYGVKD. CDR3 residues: CAISFGDGNEQFF. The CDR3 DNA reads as TGTGCCATCAGTTTTGGGGACGGCAATGAGCAGTTCTTC.

CDR3 bases: TGTGCCAGCAGCTCCGGACTAGCGGGAACTAATGAAAAACTGTTTTTT. Protein sequence: CASSSGLAGTNEKLFF. V and J are TRBV7-1 and TRBJ1-4; D is undetermined. TRBV7-1 is treated as an ORF (open reading frame) with a function not yet certain. The CDR3 is 16 residues long. Trimming pared 3 bases from V and 1 base from J, leaving 12 bases between.

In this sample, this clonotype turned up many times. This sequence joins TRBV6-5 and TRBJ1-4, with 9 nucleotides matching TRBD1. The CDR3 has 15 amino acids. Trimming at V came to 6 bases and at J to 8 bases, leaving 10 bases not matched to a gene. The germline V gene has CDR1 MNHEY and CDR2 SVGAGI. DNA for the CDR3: TGTGCCAGCAGCCCCCCCGGGACAGGGAGAGAAAAACTGTTTTTT. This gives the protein CASSPPGTGREKLFF.

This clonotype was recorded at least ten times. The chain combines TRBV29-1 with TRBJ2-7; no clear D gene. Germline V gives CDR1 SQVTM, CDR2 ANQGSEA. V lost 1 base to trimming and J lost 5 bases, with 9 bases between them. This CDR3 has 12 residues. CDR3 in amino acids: CSVEGGPHEQYF. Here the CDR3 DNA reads TGCAGCGTTGAAGGGGGTCCCCACGAGCAGTACTTC.

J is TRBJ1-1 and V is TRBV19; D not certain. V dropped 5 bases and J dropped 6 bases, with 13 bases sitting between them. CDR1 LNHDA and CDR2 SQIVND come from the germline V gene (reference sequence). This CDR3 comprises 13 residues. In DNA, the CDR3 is TGTGCCAGTAGTGTTGGGTCTGGGGCTGAAGCTTTCTTT. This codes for CASSVGSGAEAFF.

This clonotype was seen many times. The CDR3 sequence is CASSFGHSEDEQYF. The DNA for the CDR3 is TGCGCCAGCAGCTTCGGGCACTCGGAGGACGAGCAGTACTTC. This rearrangement joins TRBV5-1 to TRBJ2-7; D might be TRBD2 (5 bases). In germline, CDR1 is SGHRS, CDR2 YFSETQ. The CDR3 contains 14 residues. V lost 2 bases to trimming and J lost 5 bases, with 14 bases between them.

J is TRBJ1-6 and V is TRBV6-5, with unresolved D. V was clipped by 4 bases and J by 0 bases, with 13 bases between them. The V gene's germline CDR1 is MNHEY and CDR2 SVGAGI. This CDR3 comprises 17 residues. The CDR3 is CASSLNGRSSYNSPLHF. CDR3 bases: TGTGCCAGCAGTTTAAACGGGAGGAGCTCCTATAATTCACCCCTCCACTTT.

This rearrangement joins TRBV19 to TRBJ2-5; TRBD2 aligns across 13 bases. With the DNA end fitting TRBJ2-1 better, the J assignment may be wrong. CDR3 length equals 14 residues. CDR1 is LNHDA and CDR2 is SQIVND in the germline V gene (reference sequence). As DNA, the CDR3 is TGTGCCAGTAGTGAGGGACTAGCGGGGCGCGGGCAGTTCTTC. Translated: CASSEGLAGRGQFF.

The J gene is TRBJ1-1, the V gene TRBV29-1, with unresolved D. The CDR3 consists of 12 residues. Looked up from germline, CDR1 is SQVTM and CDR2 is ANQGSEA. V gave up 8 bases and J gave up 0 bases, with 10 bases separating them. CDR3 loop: CSRREMNTEAFF. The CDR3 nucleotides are TGCAGCAGACGAGAGATGAACACTGAAGCTTTCTTT.

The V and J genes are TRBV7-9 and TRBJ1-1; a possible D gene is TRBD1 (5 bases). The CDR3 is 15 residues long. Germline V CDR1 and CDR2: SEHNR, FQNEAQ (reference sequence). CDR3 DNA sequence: TGTGCATTAGCTCTAGGTGGGGCTTTGAACACTGAAGCTTTCTTT. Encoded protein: CALALGGALNTEAFF. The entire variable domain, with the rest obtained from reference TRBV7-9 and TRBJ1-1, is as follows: DTGVSQNPRHKITKRGQNVTFRCDPISEHNRLYWYRQTLGQGPEFLTYFQNEAQLEKSRLLSDRFSAERPKGSFSTLEIQRTEQGDSAMYLCALALGGALNTEAFFGQGTRLTVV.

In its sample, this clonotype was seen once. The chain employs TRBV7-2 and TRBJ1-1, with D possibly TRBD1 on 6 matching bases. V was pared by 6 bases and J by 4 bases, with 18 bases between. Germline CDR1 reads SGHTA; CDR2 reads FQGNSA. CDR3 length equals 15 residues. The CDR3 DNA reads TGTGCCAGCAGTAGGTACCAGGGGTTGACCACTGAAGCTTTCTTT. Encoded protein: CASSRYQGLTTEAFF.

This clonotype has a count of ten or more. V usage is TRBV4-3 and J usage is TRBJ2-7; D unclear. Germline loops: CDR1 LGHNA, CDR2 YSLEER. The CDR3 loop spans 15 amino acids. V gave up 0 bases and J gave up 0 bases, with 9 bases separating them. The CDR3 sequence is CASSQEVRGSYEQYF. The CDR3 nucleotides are TGCGCCAGCAGCCAAGAGGTCCGCGGCTCCTACGAGCAGTACTTC.

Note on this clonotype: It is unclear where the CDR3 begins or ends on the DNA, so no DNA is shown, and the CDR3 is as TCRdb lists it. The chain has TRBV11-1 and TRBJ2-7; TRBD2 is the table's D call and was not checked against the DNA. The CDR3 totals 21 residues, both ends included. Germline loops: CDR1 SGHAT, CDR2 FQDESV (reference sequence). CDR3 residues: CASSFYICSARPGLAGYEQYF.

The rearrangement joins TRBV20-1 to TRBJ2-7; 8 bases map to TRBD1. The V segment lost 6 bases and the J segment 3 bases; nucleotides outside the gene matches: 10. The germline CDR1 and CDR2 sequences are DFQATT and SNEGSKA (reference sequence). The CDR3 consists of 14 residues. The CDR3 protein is CSAWTGLASYEQYF. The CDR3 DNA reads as TGCAGTGCGTGGACAGGGCTAGCTAGCTACGAGCAGTACTTC.

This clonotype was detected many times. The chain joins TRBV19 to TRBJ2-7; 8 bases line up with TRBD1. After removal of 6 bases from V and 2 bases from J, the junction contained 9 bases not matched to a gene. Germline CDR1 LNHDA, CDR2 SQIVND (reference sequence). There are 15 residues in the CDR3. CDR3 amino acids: CASRRTGTGPYEQYF. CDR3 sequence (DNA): TGTGCCAGTAGACGTACCGGGACAGGACCCTACGAGCAGTACTTC.

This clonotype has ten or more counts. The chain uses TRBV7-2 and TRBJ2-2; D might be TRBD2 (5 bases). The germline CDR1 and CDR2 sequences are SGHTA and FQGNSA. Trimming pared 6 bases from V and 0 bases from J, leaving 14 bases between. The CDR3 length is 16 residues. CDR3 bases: TGTGCCAGCAGTTCCAGCGGACCGGCGAACACCGGGGAGCTGTTTTTT. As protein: CASSSSGPANTGELFF.

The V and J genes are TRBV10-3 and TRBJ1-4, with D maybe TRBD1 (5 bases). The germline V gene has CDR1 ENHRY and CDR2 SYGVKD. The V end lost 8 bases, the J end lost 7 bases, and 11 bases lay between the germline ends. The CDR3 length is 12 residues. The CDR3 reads CAIASGAEKLFF. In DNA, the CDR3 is TGTGCCATCGCTAGCGGGGCTGAAAAACTGTTTTTT.

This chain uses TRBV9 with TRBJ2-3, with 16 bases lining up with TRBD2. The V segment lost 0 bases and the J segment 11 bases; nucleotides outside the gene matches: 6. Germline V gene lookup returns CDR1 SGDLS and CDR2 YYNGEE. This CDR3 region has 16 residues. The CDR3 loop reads CASSVEGTSGRDEQYF. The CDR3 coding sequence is TGTGCCAGCAGCGTAGAAGGGACTAGCGGGAGGGATGAGCAGTATTTT.

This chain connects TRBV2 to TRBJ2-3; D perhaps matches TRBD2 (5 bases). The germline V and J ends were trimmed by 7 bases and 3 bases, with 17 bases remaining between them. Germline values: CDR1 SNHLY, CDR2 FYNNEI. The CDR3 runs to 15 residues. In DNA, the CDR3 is TGTGCCAGCAAGGGCTCGGGAACGCCGACAGATACGCAGTATTTT. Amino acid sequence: CASKGSGTPTDTQYF.

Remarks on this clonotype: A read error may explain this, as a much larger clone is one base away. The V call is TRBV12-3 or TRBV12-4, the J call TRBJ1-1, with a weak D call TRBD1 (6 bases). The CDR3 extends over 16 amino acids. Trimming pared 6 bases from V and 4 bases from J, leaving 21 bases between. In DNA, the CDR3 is TGTGCCAGCAGCCGGCAGAGCGGTCAGGGGAGCACTGAAGCTTTCTTT. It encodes CASSRQSGQGSTEAFF.